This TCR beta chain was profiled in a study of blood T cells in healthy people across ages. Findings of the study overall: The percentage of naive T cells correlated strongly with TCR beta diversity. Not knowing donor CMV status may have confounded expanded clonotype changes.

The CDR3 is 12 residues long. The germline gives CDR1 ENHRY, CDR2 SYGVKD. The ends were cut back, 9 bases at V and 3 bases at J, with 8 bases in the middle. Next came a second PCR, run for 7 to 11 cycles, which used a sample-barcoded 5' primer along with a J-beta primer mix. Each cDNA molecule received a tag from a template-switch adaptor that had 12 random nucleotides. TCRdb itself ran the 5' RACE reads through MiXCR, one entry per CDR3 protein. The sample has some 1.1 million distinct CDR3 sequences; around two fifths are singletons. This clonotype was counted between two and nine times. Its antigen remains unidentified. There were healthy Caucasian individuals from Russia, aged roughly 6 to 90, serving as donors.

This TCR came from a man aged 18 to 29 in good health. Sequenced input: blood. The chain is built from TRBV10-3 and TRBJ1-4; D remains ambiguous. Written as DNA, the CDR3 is TGTGCCATAGGGTCTTCTAATGAAAAACTGTTTTTT. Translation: CAIGSSNEKLFF.